The 11 T cell receptor beta chains in this list originate from one sample, sequenced in a study of T cell responses to AZD1222 COVID-19 vaccine. Sequencing used immunoSEQ multiplex PCR; TCRdb keeps in-frame clones, though not all of them. The table records over 150,000 clones, about 88% of them present only once. The sample consisted of peripheral blood, taken on day 0 of AZD1222 vaccination. Receptors originate from an adult in good health.

Note on this clone: The germline gene is not matched at one end of the junction; a read error may be the cause. The chain combines TRBV10-3 with TRBJ1-3; no clear D. The CDR3 runs to 14 residues. Germline CDR1 is ENHRY and CDR2 is SYGVKD. The CDR3 DNA sequence: TGTGCCATCAGTGAGAGTCAGTATGGACACACCATATATTTT. The encoded protein is CAISESQYGHTIYF.

The chain uses TRBV15 and TRBJ1-4; 8 nucleotides align to TRBD1. This CDR3 contains 15 residues. The V gene end was trimmed by 3 bases and the J gene end by 5 bases; junction bases not matched to a gene: 5. Germline CDR1 is LNHNV and CDR2 is YYDKDF (reference sequence). CDR3 loop: CATSSGQGANEKLFF. The CDR3 coding sequence is TGTGCCACCAGCAGCGGACAGGGCGCCAATGAAAAACTGTTTTTT.

The chain recombines TRBV3-1 (or the pseudogene TRBV3-2) with TRBJ1-1, with D perhaps matching TRBD1 (6 bases). Trimming removed 4 bases at V and 5 bases at J, with 17 bases between. This CDR3 contains 15 residues. Germline CDR1 LGHDT, CDR2 YNNKEL (reference sequence). The CDR3 coding sequence is TGTGCCAGCAGCCCCTATAACCTCGACAGGACTGAAGCTTTCTTT. It codes for CASSPYNLDRTEAFF.

The chain is built from TRBV4-1 and TRBJ2-7; maybe TRBD2 (6 bases). Germline CDR1 MGHRA, CDR2 YSYEKL. The CDR3 totals 15 residues. The ends were cut back, 1 base at V and 6 bases at J, with 16 bases in the middle. The CDR3 coding sequence is TGCGCCAGCAGCCAAGTCGGGAGTTTGGGCATCGAGCAGTACTTC. Protein product: CASSQVGSLGIEQYF.

This chain connects TRBV28 to TRBJ1-5; weak D call: TRBD1 (5 bases). Germline V gene lookup returns CDR1 MDHEN and CDR2 SYDVKM. The CDR3 is 16 amino acids. Trimming left V 5 bases short and J 0 bases short, with 14 bases between. Here the CDR3 reads CASSPYRDLSNQPQHF. In DNA form, the CDR3 reads TGTGCCAGCAGTCCGTATCGGGACCTTAGCAATCAGCCCCAGCATTTT.

V gene TRBV11-2 combines with J gene TRBJ1-3; the match to TRBD1 covers 8 bases. Unmatched junction bases numbered 9, after V lost 2 bases and J lost 0 bases. Germline-derived CDR1 and CDR2 are SGHAT and FQNNGV. The CDR3 has 18 amino acids. The CDR3 here is CASSLLRTGKGSGNTIYF. The CDR3 DNA sequence: TGTGCCAGCAGCTTATTACGGACAGGGAAGGGCTCTGGAAACACCATATATTTT.

The rearrangement uses TRBV28 and TRBJ2-7; D is unresolved. V lost 6 bases to trimming and J lost 4 bases, with 10 bases between them. This CDR3 spans 12 amino acids. Germline CDR1 MDHEN, CDR2 SYDVKM. The CDR3 here is CASSPPPYEQYF. In DNA, the CDR3 is TGTGCCAGCAGCCCCCCCCCTTACGAGCAGTACTTC.

The J gene is TRBJ1-5, the V gene TRBV28; 8 bases are shared with TRBD1. The CDR3 has 14 residues. Germline V gene lookup returns CDR1 MDHEN and CDR2 SYDVKM. V shed 6 bases, J shed 4 bases, and the junction held 5 bases outside the gene matches. CDR3 in amino acids: CASSRTGPNQPQHF. In DNA, the CDR3 is TGTGCCAGCAGCCGGACAGGGCCAAATCAGCCCCAGCATTTT.

This rearrangement joins TRBV7-2 to TRBJ1-4, with 9 bases fitting TRBD1. V was pared by 6 bases and J by 7 bases, with 6 bases of the junction left unmatched. CDR3 length equals 14 residues. Germline CDR1 reads SGHTA; CDR2 reads FQGNSA. This CDR3 is CASRPGQGPEKLFF. In DNA, the CDR3 is TGTGCCAGCAGGCCGGGACAGGGTCCTGAAAAACTGTTTTTT.

This clone has only a few counts. The rearrangement joins TRBV29-1 to TRBJ1-5; D may be TRBD1 (6 bases). Per the germline V gene, CDR1 is SQVTM and CDR2 is ANQGSEA. V was pared by 4 bases and J by 6 bases, with 19 bases between. This CDR3 is built from 15 residues. The CDR3 sequence: CSVVVSAGASQPQHF. CDR3 coding DNA: TGCAGCGTTGTAGTGTCGGCAGGGGCGAGTCAGCCCCAGCATTTT. The full variable domain, completed using reference TRBV29-1 and TRBJ1-5, is SAVISQKPSRDICQRGTSLTIQCQVDSQVTMMFWYRQQPGQSLTLIATANQGSEATYESGFVIDKFPISRPNLTFSTLTVSNMSPEDSSIYLCSVVVSAGASQPQHFGDGTRLSIL.

The rearrangement uses TRBV19 and TRBJ2-2, with D maybe TRBD1 (6 bases). The CDR3 runs 13 residues. Between the trimmed V and J ends, which lost 6 bases and 6 bases, there was a span of 11 bases. Germline CDR1 and CDR2: LNHDA and SQIVND (reference sequence). CDR3 DNA sequence: TGTGCCAGTAGGGTACAGGGTTCCGGGGAGCTGTTTTTT. Translated, it gives CASRVQGSGELFF.